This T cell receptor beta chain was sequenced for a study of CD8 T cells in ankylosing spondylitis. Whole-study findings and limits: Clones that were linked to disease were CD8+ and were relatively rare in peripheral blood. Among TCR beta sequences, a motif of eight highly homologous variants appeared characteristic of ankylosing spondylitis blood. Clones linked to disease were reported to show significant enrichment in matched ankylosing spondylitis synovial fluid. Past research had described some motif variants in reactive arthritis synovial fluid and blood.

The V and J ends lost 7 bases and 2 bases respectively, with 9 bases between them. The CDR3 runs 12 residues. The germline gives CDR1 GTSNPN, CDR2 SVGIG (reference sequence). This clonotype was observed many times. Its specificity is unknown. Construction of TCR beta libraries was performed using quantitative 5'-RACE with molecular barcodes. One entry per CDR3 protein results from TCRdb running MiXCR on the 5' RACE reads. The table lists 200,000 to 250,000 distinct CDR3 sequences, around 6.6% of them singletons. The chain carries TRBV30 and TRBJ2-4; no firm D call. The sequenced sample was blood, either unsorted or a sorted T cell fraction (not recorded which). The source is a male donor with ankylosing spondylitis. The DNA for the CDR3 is TGTGCCTCAGACGACACCAAAAACATTCAGTACTTC. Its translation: CASDDTKNIQYF.